Sequencing of this T cell receptor (beta chain) was carried out in a study of blood T cells in healthy people across ages. Trimming left V 4 bases short and J 0 bases short, with 14 bases between. Germline V gene sequence: CDR1 SGHDT, CDR2 YYEEEE. This CDR3 region has 15 residues. Each donor was a healthy Caucasian individual from Russia, aged roughly 6 to 100. Sample-barcoded 5' priming and a J-beta primer mix drove a second PCR of 7 to 11 cycles. MiXCR was run by TCRdb on the 5' RACE reads, yielding one entry per CDR3 protein. The sample records about 770,000 distinct CDR3 sequences, approximately 48% being singletons.

J is TRBJ2-7 and V is TRBV5-6, with D hard to call. The material sequenced was blood. This clonotype was obtained from a man between 60 and 75 years old in good health. The DNA of the CDR3 is TGTGCCAGCAGCGTGGTGGCAGCGAACTCCTACGAGCAGTACTTC. Protein: CASSVVAANSYEQYF.